The 14 T cell receptor beta chains given below trace back to one sample, sequenced in a study of T cells expressing NK-cell markers. For each CDR3 protein, TCRdb gives one entry from its re-call of the 5' RACE reads, without DNA. Its table records about 150,000 distinct CDR3 sequences. The sequencing input was blood T cells: a sorted CD56 or NKG2C T cell subset, CD4+ or CD8+ T cells, or bulk PBMC T cells (not recorded which). Receptors originate from a woman in her forties or fifties in good health.

This chain joins TRBV4-1 and TRBJ2-7; TCRdb picks TRBD2, but there is no DNA to check that call. The CDR3 is made up of 17 amino acids. CDR1 and CDR2 from the germline V gene are MGHRA and YSYEKL. CDR3 region: CASSSIPAGEGSYEQYF.

The V and J genes are TRBV7-8 and TRBJ1-2. This CDR3 region has 17 residues. The V gene's germline CDR1 is SGHVS and CDR2 FQNEAQ. CDR3 amino acids: CASSLRRGTGVNYGYTF.

CDR3 residues: CASSPRGLPSEISDTGELFF. The chain has TRBV21-1 and TRBJ2-2; the TRBD2 assignment by TCRdb is unverifiable without DNA. TRBV21-1 is given as a pseudogene. The CDR3 covers 20 residues.

The CDR3 loop reads CASSLEATGTQYF. The rearrangement joins TRBV5-6 to TRBJ2-3. The CDR3 runs to 13 residues. Germline loops: CDR1 SGHDT, CDR2 YYEEEE.

CDR3 amino acids: CASTTLPPSGDQYF. This chain uses TRBV27 with TRBJ2-5; TCRdb's D gene call, TRBD2, goes unchecked for lack of DNA. CDR3 size: 14 residues. From germline, CDR1 is MNHEY and CDR2 SMNVEV (reference sequence).

This chain links TRBV25-1 with TRBJ1-2; absent DNA, TCRdb's TRBD1 call cannot be checked. CDR1 and CDR2 (germline): MGHDK, SYGVNS. This CDR3 region has 13 residues. CDR3 region: CASTGSWGYGYTF.

The chain employs TRBV12-3 or TRBV12-4 and TRBJ2-6; TCRdb outputs TRBD1, but without DNA this stays unchecked. There are 12 residues in the CDR3. CDR3 amino acids: CAGGAGANVLTF.

This chain joins TRBV6-5 and TRBJ2-1. Germline CDR1 and CDR2: MNHEY and SVGAGI. The CDR3 loop spans 11 amino acids. Here the CDR3 reads CASGSSIEQFF.

The chain uses TRBV5-1 and TRBJ1-1. Per germline, CDR1 SGHRS and CDR2 YFSETQ. The CDR3 consists of 12 residues. The CDR3 is CASSLGYTEAFF.

The chain carries TRBV29-1 and TRBJ2-2; TCRdb selects TRBD1, and the lack of DNA leaves this call unchecked. This CDR3 is 12 amino acids long. From germline, CDR1 is SQVTM and CDR2 ANQGSEA. CDR3 amino acids: CSGTGNLGELFF.

The chain has TRBV25-1 and TRBJ1-6; TCRdb calls TRBD1, which cannot be checked without DNA. Germline CDR1 and CDR2: MGHDK and SYGVNS. This CDR3 is built from 13 residues. CDR3 amino acids: CASSKGFGSPLHF.

The V and J genes are TRBV4-1 and TRBJ2-2; TCRdb picks TRBD1, but there is no DNA to check that call. Germline-derived CDR1 and CDR2 are MGHRA and YSYEKL. The CDR3 has 16 residues. The CDR3 reads CASSQEGQGGSGELFF.

CDR3 region: CATSRDRSSSYEQYF. V and J are TRBV15 and TRBJ2-7. Germline CDR1 LNHNV, CDR2 YYDKDF (reference sequence). The CDR3 has 15 amino acids. The full variable domain, completed using reference TRBV15 and TRBJ2-7, is DAMVIQNPRYQVTQFGKPVTLSCSQTLNHNVMYWYQQKSSQAPKLLFHYYDKDFNNEADTPDNFQSRRPNTSFCFLDIRSPGLGDTAMYLCATSRDRSSSYEQYFGPGTRLTVT.

The chain links TRBV11-2 to TRBJ2-1. The CDR3 runs to 16 residues. Looked up from germline, CDR1 is SGHAT and CDR2 is FQNNGV. The CDR3 protein is CASSLGGFRPANEQFF. Supplemented by reference TRBV11-2 and TRBJ2-1, the full variable domain reads EAGVAQSPRYKIIEKRQSVAFWCNPISGHATLYWYQQILGQGPKLLIQFQNNGVVDDSQLPKDRFSAERLKGVDSTLKIQPAKLEDSAVYLCASSLGGFRPANEQFFGPGTRLTVL.